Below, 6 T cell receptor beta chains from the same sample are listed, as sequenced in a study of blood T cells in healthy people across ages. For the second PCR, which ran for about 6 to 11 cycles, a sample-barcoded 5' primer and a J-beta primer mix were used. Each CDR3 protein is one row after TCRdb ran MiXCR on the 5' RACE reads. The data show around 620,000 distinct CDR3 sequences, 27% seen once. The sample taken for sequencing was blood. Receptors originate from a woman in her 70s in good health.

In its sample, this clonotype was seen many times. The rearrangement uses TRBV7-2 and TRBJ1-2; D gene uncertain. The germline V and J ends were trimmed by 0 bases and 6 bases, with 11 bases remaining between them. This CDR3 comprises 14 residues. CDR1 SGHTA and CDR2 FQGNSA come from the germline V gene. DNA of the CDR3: TGTGCCAGCAGCTTAGCGCGTGCCAGCAATGGCTACACCTTC. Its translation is CASSLARASNGYTF.

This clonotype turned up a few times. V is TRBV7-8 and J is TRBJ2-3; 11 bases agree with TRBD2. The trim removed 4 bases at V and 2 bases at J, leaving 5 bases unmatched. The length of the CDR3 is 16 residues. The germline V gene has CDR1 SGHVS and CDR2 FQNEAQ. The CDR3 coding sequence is TGTGCCAGCAGCTCCCTAGCGGGGGGCCCCACAGATACGCAGTATTTT. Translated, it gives CASSSLAGGPTDTQYF.

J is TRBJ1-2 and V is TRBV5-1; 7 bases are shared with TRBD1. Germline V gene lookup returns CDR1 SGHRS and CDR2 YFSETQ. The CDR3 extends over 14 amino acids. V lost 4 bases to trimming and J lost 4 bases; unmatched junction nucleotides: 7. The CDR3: CASSEPGQTYGYTF. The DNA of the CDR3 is TGCGCCAGCAGCGAACCGGGACAGACCTATGGCTACACCTTC. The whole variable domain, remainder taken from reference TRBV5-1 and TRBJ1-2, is KAGVTQTPRYLIKTRGQQVTLSCSPISGHRSVSWYQQTPGQGLQFLFEYFSETQRNKGNFPGRFSGRQFSNSRSEMNVSTLELGDSALYLCASSEPGQTYGYTFGSGTRLTVV.

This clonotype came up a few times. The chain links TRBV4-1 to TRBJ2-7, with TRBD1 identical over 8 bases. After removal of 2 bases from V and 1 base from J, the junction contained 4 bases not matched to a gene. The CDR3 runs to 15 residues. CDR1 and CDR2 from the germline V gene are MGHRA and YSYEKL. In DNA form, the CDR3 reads TGCGCCAGCAGCCAATTTTGGACAGGGTCCTACGAGCAGTACTTC. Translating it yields CASSQFWTGSYEQYF.

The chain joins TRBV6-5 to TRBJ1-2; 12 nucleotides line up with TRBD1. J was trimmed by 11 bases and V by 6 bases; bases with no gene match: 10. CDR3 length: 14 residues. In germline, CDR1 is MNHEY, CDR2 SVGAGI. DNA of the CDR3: TGTGCCAGCAGAACCGGGACAGGGGGCTTTGGTTACACCTTC. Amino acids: CASRTGTGGFGYTF.

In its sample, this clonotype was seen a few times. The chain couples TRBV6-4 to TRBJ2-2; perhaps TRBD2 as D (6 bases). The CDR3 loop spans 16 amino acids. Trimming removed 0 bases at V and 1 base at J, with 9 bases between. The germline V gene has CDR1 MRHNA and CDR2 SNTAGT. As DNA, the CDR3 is TGTGCCAGCAGTGACTCGTCAGCGGGGAACACCGGGGAGCTGTTTTTT. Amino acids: CASSDSSAGNTGELFF.